This TCR beta chain was profiled in a study of response to subunit inactivated influenza vaccine. The study's findings and limits: Authors suggested each seasonal influenza vaccination recruits few new T cells.

TCRdb re-analysed the RT-PCR reads in MiXCR, keeping a single row per CDR3 protein. The data show approximately 570,000 distinct CDR3 sequences, around 8% seen once. The V and J ends lost 9 bases and 4 bases, in that order; junction bases with no gene match: 2. The CDR3 is 12 residues long. The germline V gene has CDR1 KGHDR and CDR2 SFDVKD. Of note for this clonotype: Its target is not known.

This TCR was recovered from a man aged 50 to 69 who received an inactivated influenza vaccine. The sample consisted of PBMCs from blood, taken 23 to 25 months after vaccination. The chain is built from TRBV24-1 and TRBJ2-3, with 8 positions matching TRBD2. CDR3 protein: CATGLASDTQYF. The CDR3 DNA reads as TGTGCCACCGGACTAGCCTCAGATACGCAGTATTTT.